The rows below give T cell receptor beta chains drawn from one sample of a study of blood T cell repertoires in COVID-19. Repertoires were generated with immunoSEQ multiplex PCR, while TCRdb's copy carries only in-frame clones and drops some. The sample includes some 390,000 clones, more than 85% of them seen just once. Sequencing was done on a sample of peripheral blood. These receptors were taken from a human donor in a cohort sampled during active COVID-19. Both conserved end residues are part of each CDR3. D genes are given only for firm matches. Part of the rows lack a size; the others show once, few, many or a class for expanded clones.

CDR3 protein: CAWSFDPRDRGLNGELFF; CDR3 DNA: TGTGCCTGGAGTTTCGACCCGCGGGACAGGGGGCTTAACGGGGAGCTGTTTTTT; V gene: TRBV30; D gene: TRBD1; clone size: .; J gene: TRBJ2-2; CDR3 length: 18
CDR3 protein: CASSTGGGNTEAFF; CDR3 DNA: TGTGCCAGCAGCACAGGGGGAGGGAACACTGAAGCTTTCTTT; V gene: TRBV7-9; D gene: TRBD1; clone size: few; J gene: TRBJ1-1; CDR3 length: 14
CDR3 protein: CATSLPNTGELFF; CDR3 DNA: TGTGCCACCAGTCTCCCGAACACCGGGGAGCTGTTTTTT; V gene: TRBV24-1; D gene: .; clone size: .; J gene: TRBJ2-2; CDR3 length: 13
CDR3 protein: CASSRGPGLEVKEQYF; CDR3 DNA: TGCGCCAGCAGCCGCGGACCGGGACTAGAAGTTAAGGAGCAGTACTTC; V gene: TRBV4-1; D gene: TRBD2; clone size: .; J gene: TRBJ2-7; CDR3 length: 16
CDR3 protein: CASSPGLQNEQFF; CDR3 DNA: TGTGCCAGCAGCCCGGGACTTCAAAATGAGCAGTTCTTC; V gene: TRBV7-2; D gene: .; clone size: .; J gene: TRBJ2-1; CDR3 length: 13
CDR3 protein: CASSQETRSEQYF; CDR3 DNA: TGTGCCAGCAGCCAAGAGACTAGAAGCGAGCAGTACTTC; V gene: TRBV14; D gene: .; clone size: .; J gene: TRBJ2-7; CDR3 length: 13
CDR3 protein: CASSSGLAGVETQYF; CDR3 DNA: TGTGCCAGCAGCTCGGGACTAGCGGGAGTCGAGACCCAGTACTTC; V gene: TRBV7-6; D gene: TRBD2; clone size: .; J gene: TRBJ2-5; CDR3 length: 15
CDR3 protein: CATSKNSNSPLHF; CDR3 DNA: TGTGCCACCAGTAAAAACAGCAATTCACCCCTCCACTTT; V gene: TRBV24-1; D gene: .; clone size: .; J gene: TRBJ1-6; CDR3 length: 13
CDR3 protein: CASSPTRVSYEKLFF; CDR3 DNA: TGTGCCAGCAGCCCCACTAGAGTCTCCTATGAAAAACTGTTTTTT; V gene: TRBV3-1/TRBV3-2; D gene: .; clone size: many; J gene: TRBJ1-4; CDR3 length: 15
CDR3 protein: CASSQGGGENQPQHF; CDR3 DNA: TGCGCCAGCAGCCAAGGAGGGGGCGAGAATCAGCCCCAGCATTTT; V gene: TRBV4-1; D gene: TRBD1; clone size: .; J gene: TRBJ1-5; CDR3 length: 15
CDR3 protein: CASSRTGDTQYF; CDR3 DNA: TGTGCCAGCAGCAGGACAGGAGATACGCAGTATTTT; V gene: TRBV6-5; D gene: TRBD1; clone size: .; J gene: TRBJ2-3; CDR3 length: 12
CDR3 protein: CASNDRVGEQYF; CDR3 DNA: TGCGCCAGCAATGACAGGGTGGGGGAGCAGTACTTC; V gene: TRBV5-1; D gene: TRBD1; clone size: .; J gene: TRBJ2-7; CDR3 length: 12
CDR3 protein: CAWKSPGNPVGNTIYF; CDR3 DNA: TGTGCCTGGAAAAGTCCGGGAAACCCCGTGGGAAACACCATATATTTT; V gene: TRBV30; D gene: .; clone size: .; J gene: TRBJ1-3; CDR3 length: 16
CDR3 protein: CASSYLRTGLAGELFF; CDR3 DNA: TGTGCCAGCAGTTATCTAAGAACAGGGTTGGCCGGGGAGCTGTTTTTT; V gene: TRBV6-5; D gene: .; clone size: .; J gene: TRBJ2-2; CDR3 length: 16
CDR3 protein: CAISEWPGTGFLNTQYF; CDR3 DNA: TGTGCCATCAGTGAGTGGCCCGGGACAGGTTTTTTGAATACGCAGTATTTT; V gene: TRBV10-3; D gene: TRBD1; clone size: .; J gene: TRBJ2-3; CDR3 length: 17
CDR3 protein: CASSLGGATNNEQFF; CDR3 DNA: TGTGCCAGCAGCTTAGGGGGCGCTACGAACAATGAGCAGTTCTTC; V gene: TRBV5-4; D gene: TRBD1; clone size: .; J gene: TRBJ2-1; CDR3 length: 15
CDR3 protein: CASSPTGNNEKLFF; CDR3 DNA: TGTGCCAGCAGTCCGACAGGGAATAATGAAAAACTGTTTTTT; V gene: TRBV6-5; D gene: TRBD1; clone size: .; J gene: TRBJ1-4; CDR3 length: 14
CDR3 protein: CASSLEGRGADTQYF; CDR3 DNA: TGCGCCAGCAGCTTGGAGGGGAGGGGGGCAGATACGCAGTATTTT; V gene: TRBV5-1; D gene: .; clone size: .; J gene: TRBJ2-3; CDR3 length: 15
CDR3 protein: CASSADSVGETQYF; CDR3 DNA: TGTGCCAGCAGCGCGGACTCGGTGGGAGAGACCCAGTACTTC; V gene: TRBV7-2; D gene: .; clone size: .; J gene: TRBJ2-5; CDR3 length: 14
CDR3 protein: CASSQAPKQGFGDQPQHF; CDR3 DNA: TGCGCCAGCAGCCAAGCACCGAAACAGGGATTCGGGGATCAGCCCCAGCATTTT; V gene: TRBV4-1; D gene: .; clone size: .; J gene: TRBJ1-5; CDR3 length: 18
CDR3 protein: CASGPAGYSGNTIYF; CDR3 DNA: TGTGCCAGCGGTCCGGCGGGGTACTCTGGAAACACCATATATTTT; V gene: TRBV2; D gene: .; clone size: .; J gene: TRBJ1-3; CDR3 length: 15
CDR3 protein: CASSHNMGDYNTGELFF; CDR3 DNA: TGTGCCAGCAGCCACAACATGGGGGACTACAACACCGGGGAGCTGTTTTTT; V gene: TRBV4-2; D gene: TRBD2; clone size: .; J gene: TRBJ2-2; CDR3 length: 17
CDR3 protein: CASSTQGAQGEAFF; CDR3 DNA: TGTGCCAGTAGTACACAGGGGGCGCAAGGTGAAGCTTTCTTT; V gene: TRBV19; D gene: TRBD1; clone size: .; J gene: TRBJ1-1; CDR3 length: 14
CDR3 protein: CASSLGGGPQHF; CDR3 DNA: TGTGCCAGCAGCTTAGGGGGCGGGCCCCAGCATTTT; V gene: TRBV7-9; D gene: .; clone size: .; J gene: TRBJ1-5; CDR3 length: 12
CDR3 protein: CASSTNTGKTEAFF; CDR3 DNA: TGTGCCAGCAGCACGAATACAGGGAAAACTGAAGCTTTCTTT; V gene: TRBV6-5; D gene: .; clone size: .; J gene: TRBJ1-1; CDR3 length: 14
CDR3 protein: CASSDRGLVDTIYF; CDR3 DNA: TGTGCCAGTAGCGACAGGGGGCTAGTCGACACCATATATTTT; V gene: TRBV19; D gene: TRBD1; clone size: .; J gene: TRBJ1-3; CDR3 length: 14
CDR3 protein: CASSSTGWADTQYF; CDR3 DNA: TGTGCCAGTAGTAGTACAGGGTGGGCGGATACGCAGTATTTT; V gene: TRBV19; D gene: .; clone size: once; J gene: TRBJ2-3; CDR3 length: 14
CDR3 protein: CASRGQGAVHEQYF; CDR3 DNA: TGTGCCAGCAGAGGCCAGGGGGCAGTCCACGAGCAGTACTTC; V gene: TRBV28; D gene: TRBD1; clone size: .; J gene: TRBJ2-7; CDR3 length: 14
CDR3 protein: CASSEGDRGLYEQYF; CDR3 DNA: TGCGCCAGCAGTGAGGGGGACAGGGGACTTTACGAGCAGTACTTC; V gene: TRBV10-1; D gene: TRBD1; clone size: .; J gene: TRBJ2-7; CDR3 length: 15
CDR3 protein: CASSPDRVSAFF; CDR3 DNA: TGTGCCAGCAGCCCGGACAGGGTTAGCGCTTTCTTT; V gene: TRBV3-1/TRBV3-2; D gene: TRBD1; clone size: .; J gene: TRBJ1-1; CDR3 length: 12
CDR3 protein: CASRRQDVPHNEQYF; CDR3 DNA: TGCGCCAGCAGGAGACAGGACGTACCTCATAACGAGCAGTACTTC; V gene: TRBV5-1; D gene: .; clone size: .; J gene: TRBJ2-7; CDR3 length: 15